This TCR beta chain was recorded in a study of shared clonotypes between healthy human individuals. About the study: Three plates were used per donor for CD4 naive, three for CD4 memory, two for CD8 naive and one for CD8 memory.

CD45RO-negative cells were positively selected for CCR7, leaving out terminally differentiated effector memory CD45RA+ cells. The table came from immunoSEQ multiplex PCR; TCRdb's copy has only in-frame clones and leaves some out. The repertoire has 2 million to 2.5 million clones, 93% of them found once; the top ten carry roughly 1.7%. CDR1 MNHEY and CDR2 SMNVEV come from the germline V gene (reference sequence). V lost 8 bases, J lost 3 bases, and 13 bases lay in between. The CDR3 consists of 14 residues. Study outcomes and limitations: Naive subsets, compared against memory subsets, generally had larger estimated richness values.

Notes on this clone: Its antigen is unknown.

The sequencing sample was made of naive CD8+ T cells from PBMCs. The chain links TRBV27 to TRBJ2-2; no clear D. The clonotype comes from a man aged 18 to 29 in good health. Some clones in this sample may be carry-over from other donors' samples. The chain's CDR3 is CASQSLLDTGELFF. DNA for the CDR3: TGTGCCAGCCAGAGCCTTCTGGACACCGGGGAGCTGTTTTTT.